This is a list of T cell receptor beta chains from one sample in a study of shared clonotypes between healthy human individuals. The assay was immunoSEQ multiplex PCR, and TCRdb's table has in-frame clones only and misses some. Found here are about 2 million clones, approximately 94% of them singletons; the top ten hold about 1.1%. The specimen sequenced was naive CD8+ T cells sorted from blood. These receptors originate from a man younger than 35 in good health. Each CDR3 is given with its conserved first and last residue. D genes are given only for firm matches. Some rows mark clone size as missing; the rest say once, few, many or name a class of expanded clone.

d_gene	v_gene	j_gene	abundance	CDR3nt	CDR3aa
-	TRBV18	TRBJ2-2	-	TGTGCCAGCTCACCACCGGAGGGATTGTACACCGGGGAGCTGTTTTTT	CASSPPEGLYTGELFF
TRBD1	TRBV19	TRBJ2-1	-	TGTGCCAGTAGTATAGATCAGGGCAGGGGGCGCGAGCAGTTCTTC	CASSIDQGRGREQFF
-	TRBV10-1	TRBJ2-7	-	TGCGCCAGCAGTGAGTTGGGCAGGTCCTACGAGCAGTACTTC	CASSELGRSYEQYF
TRBD2	TRBV11-2	TRBJ2-3	-	TGTGCCAGCAGCTTCGCGGGAGGGACAGATACGCAGTATTTT	CASSFAGGTDTQYF
-	TRBV5-6	TRBJ2-7	-	TGTGCCAGCAGCTTGGGAACGTCGTCTGAGCAGTACTTC	CASSLGTSSEQYF
TRBD2	TRBV7-9	TRBJ2-2	-	TGTGCCAGCAGCGTCGTCACTAGCGGGTTTAACACCGGGGAGCTGTTTTTT	CASSVVTSGFNTGELFF
-	TRBV6-6	TRBJ2-7	-	TGTGCCAGCAGTACTACCTACGAGCAGTACTTC	CASSTTYEQYF
TRBD1	TRBV5-1	TRBJ2-1	-	TGCGCCAGCAGCTGGGGGACAGTCCTCTTTGCCTACAATGAGCAGTTCTTC	CASSWGTVLFAYNEQFF
-	TRBV19	TRBJ2-1	-	TGTGCCAGTAGTATTGGGGTCCCAGACTCTCTCCTTTTCAATGAGCAGTTCTTC	CASSIGVPDSLLFNEQFF
-	TRBV13	TRBJ1-3	-	TGTGCCAGCAGCTCTGGAAACACCATATATTTT	CASSSGNTIYF
TRBD2	TRBV28	TRBJ2-3	-	TGTGCCAGCAGTTTACTTAGCGGGCCCACAGATACGCAGTATTTT	CASSLLSGPTDTQYF
TRBD1	TRBV6-5	TRBJ2-7	-	TGTGCCAGCAGTTACGCTCGGGACAGAGAGGCCTACGAGCAGTACTTC	CASSYARDREAYEQYF
TRBD1	TRBV5-1	TRBJ2-7	-	TGCGCCAGCAGCTTGGCCCCGGGACAGCAATACTCCTACGAGCAGTACTTC	CASSLAPGQQYSYEQYF
-	TRBV7-9	TRBJ2-7	-	TGTGCCAGCAGCTTAGCCCCAGGTAGCTCCTACGAGCAGTACTTC	CASSLAPGSSYEQYF
TRBD2	TRBV7-9	TRBJ2-5	once	TGTGCCAGCAGCCCCCGACTAGCGGGAGACCAAGAGACCCAGTACTTC	CASSPRLAGDQETQYF
-	TRBV9	TRBJ2-3	-	TGTGCCAGCAGCGTAGACGGCCACTTACGGATCGCAGATACGCAGTATTTT	CASSVDGHLRIADTQYF
-	TRBV4-3	TRBJ2-5	-	TGCGCCAGCAGCCCTTGGAGGGAAGGGACCCAGTACTTC	CASSPWREGTQYF
-	TRBV29-1	TRBJ1-2	-	TGCAGCGTTGATGAAGTAAAGCGAGAGGGATCTCTTGACTATGGCTACACCTTC	CSVDEVKREGSLDYGYTF
-	TRBV4-3	TRBJ1-6	once	TGCGCCAGCAGCTCGGCAGGGCAGGAGTACTATAATTCACCCCTCCACTTT	CASSSAGQEYYNSPLHF
-	TRBV4-1	TRBJ1-1	-	TGCGCCAGCAGCCGGCGGGAGGGGGGGATGAACACTGAAGCTTTCTTT	CASSRREGGMNTEAFF
-	TRBV30	TRBJ2-7	-	TGTGCCTGGAGTAGGAGAGACTCCTACGAGCAGTACTTC	CAWSRRDSYEQYF
-	TRBV27	TRBJ2-3	-	TGTGCCAGCAGTTCTCTACACGCAGATACGCAGTATTTT	CASSSLHADTQYF
TRBD2	TRBV25-1	TRBJ2-5	-	TGTGCCAGCAGTGAGGCGGGAGGTCCAGAGACCCAGTACTTC	CASSEAGGPETQYF
TRBD2	TRBV4-3	TRBJ2-1	-	TGCGCCAGCAGCCAAGATAAGCGGGAGGGGGATGAGCAGTTCTTC	CASSQDKREGDEQFF
TRBD1	TRBV4-3	TRBJ2-7	-	TGCGCCAGCAGCCAAGCAGTGACAGGGGGCAAGGACGAGCAGTACTTC	CASSQAVTGGKDEQYF
-	TRBV5-1	TRBJ2-3	-	TGCGCCAGCAGCTTGGCTACTGGAGGACCGCTTTTTCGGGATACGCAGTATTTT	CASSLATGGPLFRDTQYF
-	TRBV6-6	TRBJ1-1	-	TGTGCCAGCACCCCCTGGGCGACCAACACTGAAGCTTTCTTT	CASTPWATNTEAFF
TRBD1	TRBV27	TRBJ1-1	-	TGTGCCAGCAGTCCCGGGACAGTGAACACTGAAGCTTTCTTT	CASSPGTVNTEAFF
TRBD2	TRBV11-3	TRBJ2-3	-	TGTGCCAGCAGCTTAGCCCGCGGGGGTGGAGATACGCAGTATTTT	CASSLARGGGDTQYF
TRBD2	TRBV7-8	TRBJ2-7	-	TGTGCCAGCAGCGTACGCGGGAGGCTATACGAGCAGTACTTC	CASSVRGRLYEQYF
-	TRBV6-6	TRBJ1-2	-	TGTGCCAGCACCTTTGGGGGGGGCTATGGCTACACCTTC	CASTFGGGYGYTF
-	TRBV19	TRBJ2-1	-	TGTGCCAGTAGTACGGAAGGCCCTAGGGGTACCTACAATGAGCAGTTCTTC	CASSTEGPRGTYNEQFF
-	TRBV6-1	TRBJ2-7	-	TGTGCCAGCTTACCGTCCCGGGGGAAATACGAGCAGTACTTC	CASLPSRGKYEQYF
-	TRBV11-1	TRBJ1-1	-	TGTGCCAGCAGCTTAGGGACGATCGCTGAAGCTTTCTTT	CASSLGTIAEAFF
-	TRBV2	TRBJ2-7	-	TGTGCCAGCAGTGACCGTCAGGGGCCCTCCTACGAGCAGTACTTC	CASSDRQGPSYEQYF